This T cell receptor (beta chain) was found in a study of identical twins (dated by TCRdb to the mid-2010s). With regard to the full study: The study deep-sequenced TCR alpha and beta repertoires from monozygotic twins, unrelated adults of various ages and cord blood to test whether fetal clonotypes persist. To rule out contamination, replicate twin experiments were performed at different times with different library preparation protocols.

Points the paper makes about the study in general: Excess twin sharing in beta out-of-frame sequences was weaker because fewer shared sequences lowered the signal-to-noise ratio. In monozygotic twins, recombination models systematically underestimated out-of-frame TCR alpha sharing, but the models matched the sharing seen between unrelated individuals. Compared with coincidental sharing between unrelated individuals, out-of-frame TCR alpha sequences shared between twins showed an excess of sequences with low generation probability. Abundant cord blood beta clonotypes carried fewer insertions; young adult naive repertoires showed a weaker similar trend, while memory repertoires showed none. Because the same donors could not be followed over many years, conclusions were based on cross-sectional statistical analysis. Invariant T cells such as MAIT and iNKT could partly confound zero-insertion analyses, although diverse VJ usage argued against such confounding for most clonotypes.

This clonotype was counted a few times. The specificity of this receptor is unknown. No base quality information exists; no much larger clone differs at one position. Libraries came from 5' RACE. The reads were generated on an Illumina HiSeq 2000. A universal primer binding site was added through template switching, and the final cDNA carried a unique molecular identifier so that TCR cDNA molecules could be counted accurately. Specific primers in the conserved constant-segment region were used to synthesize first-strand cDNA for TCR alpha and beta chains. To control for contamination, every cDNA library was double barcoded, receiving both a SMART-Mk sample barcode and Illumina barcodes. TruSeq adapter sequences and Illumina sample barcodes were added in two successive PCR steps. The Illumina HiSeq platform was used with custom primers to sequence TCR alpha and beta cDNA libraries. The authors processed their data as follows. MiGEC was used to process raw reads and extract unique molecular identifiers, and MiXCR was used to find CDR3 positions. Recombination models were inferred per individual with the repgenHMM and IGoR tools using an EM algorithm. The analysis of shared clonotypes was done with the tcR package in R, with sharing normalized by the product of cloneset sizes. To study raw recombination free of thymic and clonal selection effects, out-of-frame nonproductive sequences were analyzed. The public reads were reprocessed in TCRdb via fastp at Q25 and MiXCR, keeping in-frame beta chains. Rows are combined by CDR3 protein, so each entry shows the most common genes and DNA. The V and J calls follow TCRdb's processing rather than the paper's. The sample yields fewer than 500,000 distinct CDR3 sequences; 14% were counted once. The top ten hold approximately 0.98% of the sample.

Every donor in the study was a healthy Caucasian. The twin cohort comprised three pairs of female monozygotic twins, all aged roughly 18 to 30 years. CD4+ and CD8+ T cell populations were isolated with positive isolation kits from Invitrogen. Between the V and J ends, shortened by 8 bases and 0 bases respectively, the junction contains 17 bases. CDR1 SEHNR and CDR2 FQNEAQ are derived from the germline V gene (reference sequence). The CDR3, cysteine through phenylalanine, is 15 amino acids long. Only the CDR3 region is kept as DNA, spanning 45 bases read in frame from base 1. These data were likewise used in another study, on yellow fever vaccine responses in identical twins. The second study's authors report: The T cell response to vaccination in identical twins was reported by the authors to appear partly convergent and partly personalized. Focusing on identical twins, the study followed the T cell clones that responded to the vaccine, and did so with precision.

The sample was CD4+ T cells sorted from blood. The receptor comes from a woman between 18 and 30 years old in good health. Recombination joined TRBV7-9 with TRBJ2-7, with TRBD1 as a weak D call on 6 bases. The CDR3 protein sequence reads: CASGSWGTSSYEQYF. Read as DNA, the sequence is TGTGCCAGCGGGAGCTGGGGGACATCCTCCTACGAGCAGTACTTC.